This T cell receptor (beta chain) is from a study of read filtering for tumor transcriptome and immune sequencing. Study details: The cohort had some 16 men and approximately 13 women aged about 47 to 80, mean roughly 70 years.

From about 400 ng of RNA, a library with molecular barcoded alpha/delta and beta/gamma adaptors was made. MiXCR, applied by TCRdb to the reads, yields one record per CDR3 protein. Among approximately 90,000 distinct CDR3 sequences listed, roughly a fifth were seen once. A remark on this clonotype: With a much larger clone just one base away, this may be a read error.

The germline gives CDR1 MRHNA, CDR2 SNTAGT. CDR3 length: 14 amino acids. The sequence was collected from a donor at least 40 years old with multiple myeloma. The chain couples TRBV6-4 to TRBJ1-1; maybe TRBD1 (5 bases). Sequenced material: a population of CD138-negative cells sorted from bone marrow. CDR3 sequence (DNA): TGTGCCAGCAGTGATACGGACAAGAACACTGAAACTTTCTTT. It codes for CASSDTDKNTETFF.